The text below deals with one T cell receptor (beta chain). At the survey level, the v3.0 immunoSEQ assay was run. Clones were read by immunoSEQ multiplex PCR, and TCRdb kept only the in-frame ones, dropping some. The sample lists 25,000 to 30,000 clones; around 87% were seen once. This sample is drawn from a study of long-term antiretroviral therapy in people with HIV. This sample comprised unsorted PBMCs, obtained around 2.6 years after starting antiretroviral therapy. The clonotype was recovered from a man aged 40-49 years with HIV.

CDR3 protein: CASSLGGTRLDEQFF. CDR3 bases: TGTGCCAGCAGCTTAGGTGGGACTAGACTTGATGAGCAGTTCTTC. The chain links TRBV11-2 to TRBJ2-1; 8 bases align to TRBD2. The CDR3 has 15 residues. The junction had 7 bases not matched to a gene; V was cut back by 1 base and J by 8 bases. Looked up from germline, CDR1 is SGHAT and CDR2 is FQNNGV. Full variable domain (rest looked up from reference TRBV11-2 and TRBJ2-1): EAGVAQSPRYKIIEKRQSVAFWCNPISGHATLYWYQQILGQGPKLLIQFQNNGVVDDSQLPKDRFSAERLKGVDSTLKIQPAKLEDSAVYLCASSLGGTRLDEQFFGPGTRLTVL.